The 17 T cell receptor beta chains below all came from one sample that was sequenced in a study of cytomegalovirus exposure and HLA in healthy donors. Primers included in the PCR were 60 Vbeta and 13 Jbeta primers. Sequencing was performed with immunoSEQ multiplex PCR; in TCRdb, only in-frame clones are kept and a portion is missing. The repertoire includes some 180,000 clones, almost 75% of them detected once, and under 7% sits in the top ten. The sequenced material came from PBMCs. These receptors all stem from a woman aged 18-29 years in good health and CMV-seropositive.

This chain uses TRBV5-6 with TRBJ1-2; 8 bases line up with TRBD1. V shed 5 bases and J 6 bases; nucleotides not matched to a gene: 12. CDR1 is SGHDT, CDR2 YYEEEE, per germline. The CDR3 runs to 15 residues. The DNA for the CDR3 is TGTGCCAGCAGACCCCAGACAGGGGATCGCAATGGCTACACCTTC. Translating it yields CASRPQTGDRNGYTF.

This clone showed up just a few times. Other DNA sequences in this sample translate to the same CDR3. The J gene is TRBJ1-5, the V gene TRBV6-6; no clear D gene. Germline V gene lookup returns CDR1 MNHNY and CDR2 SVGAGI (reference sequence). The CDR3 is made up of 13 amino acids. The V gene lost 5 bases and the J gene lost 0 bases, with 5 bases spanning the gap. In DNA form, the CDR3 reads TGTGCCAGCAGTCCCTATAGCAATCAGCCCCAGCATTTT. It yields the protein CASSPYSNQPQHF.

The chain joins TRBV10-3 to TRBJ2-7; possible D gene TRBD2, 5 bases. Germline values: CDR1 ENHRY, CDR2 SYGVKD. There are 13 residues in the CDR3. V shed 7 bases and J shed 3 bases, with 13 bases lying between them. As DNA, the CDR3 is TGTGCCATCAAATACGGACTTGACTACGAGCAGTACTTC. Protein: CAIKYGLDYEQYF.

The chain has TRBV30 and TRBJ1-2; 12 bases agree with TRBD1. CDR3 length: 14 amino acids. Trimming cost V 3 bases and J 4 bases; bases outside gene matches: 3. Germline V gives CDR1 GTSNPN, CDR2 SVGIG (reference sequence). CDR3 DNA sequence: TGTGCCTGGAGCGCGGGACAGGGGGCCTATGGCTACACCTTC. Its protein is CAWSAGQGAYGYTF.

The V gene is TRBV7-5, the J gene TRBJ2-3; the table gives TRBD1 as D, unverified against the DNA. TRBV7-5 is an annotated pseudogene. The CDR3 is made up of 15 amino acids. CDR3 nucleotides: TGTGTCAGAAGCTTAGGGGCTGGGCTCACAGATACGCAGTATTTT. Residues: CVRSLGAGLTDTQYF.

V usage is TRBV10-3 and J usage is TRBJ2-3; no clear D. The V end was cut by 2 bases, the J end by 2 bases, with 14 bases between. Germline V gene lookup returns CDR1 ENHRY and CDR2 SYGVKD. CDR3 length: 16 residues. CDR3 DNA sequence: TGTGCCATCAGTGAGACTGCACAGTACCCCACAGATACGCAGTATTTT. As protein: CAISETAQYPTDTQYF.

The chain carries TRBV5-1 and TRBJ2-5; D not resolved. The CDR3 sequence is 15 residues long. Germline CDR1 is SGHRS and CDR2 is YFSETQ. Trimming removed 4 bases from V and 2 bases from J, with 15 bases in between. Here the CDR3 reads CASSLTSGSQETQYF. The CDR3 nucleotides read TGCGCCAGCAGCCTCACCTCCGGGTCTCAAGAGACCCAGTACTTC. The full variable domain, with the rest looked up from reference TRBV5-1 and TRBJ2-5, is KAGVTQTPRYLIKTRGQQVTLSCSPISGHRSVSWYQQTPGQGLQFLFEYFSETQRNKGNFPGRFSGRQFSNSRSEMNVSTLELGDSALYLCASSLTSGSQETQYFGPGTRLLVL.

The rearrangement uses TRBV4-3 and TRBJ1-4; tentatively, D is TRBD1 (5 bases). This CDR3 spans 14 amino acids. Germline-derived CDR1 and CDR2 are LGHNA and YSLEER. V lost 0 bases to trimming and J lost 4 bases, with 6 bases between them. CDR3 sequence (DNA): TGCGCCAGCAGCCAAGAGGGGGGTAATGAAAAACTGTTTTTT. Translating it yields CASSQEGGNEKLFF.

This clone has only a few counts. V usage is TRBV9 and J usage is TRBJ2-7; tentatively, D is TRBD2 (5 bases). V was clipped by 1 base and J by 2 bases, with 13 bases between them. The CDR3 is 15 amino acids. The germline V gene has CDR1 SGDLS and CDR2 YYNGEE. The CDR3 DNA reads as TGTGCCAGCAGCGTAATGGCGGGTGGGGCCTACGAGCAGTACTTC. Translation gives CASSVMAGGAYEQYF.

The chain recombines TRBV5-4 with TRBJ2-7, with 12 bases lining up with TRBD2. The J segment lost 4 bases and the V segment lost 0 bases, leaving 5 bases of the junction unmatched. There are 16 residues in the CDR3. Germline V CDR1 and CDR2: SGHNT, YYREEE (reference sequence). The CDR3 is CASSLEASGGEYEQYF. CDR3 nucleotides: TGTGCCAGCAGCTTGGAGGCTAGCGGGGGGGAATACGAGCAGTACTTC.

This chain links TRBV13 with TRBJ1-1; 7 bases are shared with TRBD1. The trim removed 5 bases at V and 0 bases at J, leaving 3 bases unmatched. Germline V gene data show CDR1 as PRHDT and CDR2 as FYEKMQ (reference sequence). The CDR3 is 14 residues long. Here the CDR3 DNA reads TGTGCCAGCAGCGGGGGACAGATGAACACTGAAGCTTTCTTT. This sequence encodes CASSGGQMNTEAFF.

The genes are TRBV11-2 and TRBJ2-2, with D uncertain. Trimming took 5 bases from V and 8 from J, leaving 15 bases between them. CDR3 length: 14 residues. In germline, CDR1 is SGHAT, CDR2 FQNNGV. Here the CDR3 DNA reads TGTGCCAGCAGCGGAAGATTGGCGGAGGGGGAGCTGTTTTTT. Translated: CASSGRLAEGELFF.

The chain has TRBV9 and TRBJ2-3; 7 nucleotides line up with TRBD2. CDR1 is SGDLS, CDR2 YYNGEE, per germline. The CDR3 has 15 residues. The V segment lost 0 bases and the J segment 2 bases; nucleotides outside the gene matches: 3. The DNA for the CDR3 is TGTGCCAGCAGCGTAGCGGGGGGATTCACAGATACGCAGTATTTT. This sequence encodes CASSVAGGFTDTQYF.

V is TRBV7-9 and J is TRBJ1-5; a possible D gene is TRBD1 (6 bases). This CDR3 is built from 15 residues. The germline V gene encodes CDR1 SEHNR and CDR2 FQNEAQ (reference sequence). V was trimmed by 4 bases and J by 3 bases, leaving 13 bases between them. As DNA, the CDR3 is TGTGCCAGCAGCTCCTCACAGGGCCTCAATCAGCCCCAGCATTTT. Amino acid sequence: CASSSSQGLNQPQHF.

The rearrangement joins TRBV11-2 to TRBJ2-2, with D perhaps TRBD2 (6 bases). This CDR3 has 15 residues. The V and J ends lost 3 bases and 6 bases respectively, with 14 bases between them. CDR1 SGHAT and CDR2 FQNNGV come from the germline V gene. The CDR3: CASSLLRGKPGELFF. CDR3 DNA: TGTGCCAGCAGCTTGCTTCGGGGGAAACCCGGGGAGCTGTTTTTT.

Of note for this clone: Other DNA sequences of this sample code for an identical CDR3. The chain employs TRBV6-4 and TRBJ2-3; 9 positions match TRBD1. Per germline, CDR1 MRHNA and CDR2 SNTAGT. This CDR3 is 15 amino acids long. V was clipped by 0 bases and J by 6 bases; unmatched bases: 4. CDR3 nucleotide sequence: TGTGCCAGCAGTGACTCAACAGGGGGCGCGGATACGCAGTATTTT. It codes for CASSDSTGGADTQYF.

The genes are TRBV7-2 and TRBJ1-3; 7 nucleotides match TRBD1. The V and J ends lost 5 bases and 2 bases, in that order; junction bases with no gene match: 12. Germline V gene data show CDR1 as SGHTA and CDR2 as FQGNSA. The CDR3 length is 17 residues. The DNA of the CDR3 is TGTGCCAGCAGCCTCTACTCGGGACAGCCGGCTGGAAACACCATATATTTT. It encodes CASSLYSGQPAGNTIYF.